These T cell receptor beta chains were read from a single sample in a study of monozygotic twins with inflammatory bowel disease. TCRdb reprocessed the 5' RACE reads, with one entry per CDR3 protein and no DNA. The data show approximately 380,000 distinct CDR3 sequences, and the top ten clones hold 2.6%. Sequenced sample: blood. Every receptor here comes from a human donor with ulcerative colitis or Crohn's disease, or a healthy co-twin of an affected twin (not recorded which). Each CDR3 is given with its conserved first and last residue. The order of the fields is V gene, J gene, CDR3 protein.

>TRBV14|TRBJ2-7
CASSQDQLSYEQYF
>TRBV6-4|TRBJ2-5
CASSLDLGETQYF
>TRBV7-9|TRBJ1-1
CASSLMGIGTEAFF
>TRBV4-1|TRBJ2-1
CASSHGRAGEQFF
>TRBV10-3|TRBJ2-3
CAISEGLAGGTDTQYF
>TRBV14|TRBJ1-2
CASRDGNSYGYTF
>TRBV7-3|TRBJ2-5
CASSRGGGQETQYF
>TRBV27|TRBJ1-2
CASSQLGRVGYTF
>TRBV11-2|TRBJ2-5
CASSLVLGVTEETQYF
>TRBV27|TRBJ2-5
CASSLSRTSGLQETQYF
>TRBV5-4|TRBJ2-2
CASTQRLTNTGELFF
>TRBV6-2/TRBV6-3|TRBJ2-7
CASSIGGAVNEQYF
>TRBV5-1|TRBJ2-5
CASSRGARGQETQYF
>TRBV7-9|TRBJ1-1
CASSSQSTEAFF
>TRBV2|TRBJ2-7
CASSELQRLEQYF
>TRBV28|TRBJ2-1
CASSPGTSRHNEQFF
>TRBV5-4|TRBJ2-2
CASSLVGVTGELFF
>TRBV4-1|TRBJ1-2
CASNKLGGGGYTF
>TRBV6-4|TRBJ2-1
CASSENRVPYNEQFF
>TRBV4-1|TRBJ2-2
CASSAGGGGTTGELFF
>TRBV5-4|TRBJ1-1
CASSSWTSNEAFF
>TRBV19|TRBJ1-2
CAGRDREYGYTF
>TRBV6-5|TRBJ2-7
CASSYSTGGRSYEQYF
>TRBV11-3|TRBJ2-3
CASSPATQDTQYF
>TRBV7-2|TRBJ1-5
CASSPPGQPQHF
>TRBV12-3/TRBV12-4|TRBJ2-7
CASSRTRDGAYEQYF
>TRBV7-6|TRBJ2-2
CASSLHGSGELFF
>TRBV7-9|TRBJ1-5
CASSPNSNQPQHF
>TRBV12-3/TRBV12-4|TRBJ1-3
CASNPQPGGTIYF
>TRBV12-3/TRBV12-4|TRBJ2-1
CASSLYGWTGSFNEQFF
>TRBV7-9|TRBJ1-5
CASSLGVDQPQHF
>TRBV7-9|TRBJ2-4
CASSSQGIRSKNIQYF
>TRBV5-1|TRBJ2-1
CASTRRPGGMNEQFF
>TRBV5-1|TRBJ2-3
CASSLMFSGGASDTQYF
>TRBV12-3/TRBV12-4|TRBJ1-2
CASSLALGFYGYTF
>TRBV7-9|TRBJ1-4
CASSFRPGEKLFF
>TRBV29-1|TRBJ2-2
CSVGPGPNTGELFF
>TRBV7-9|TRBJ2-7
CASSLEGPPGSHEQYF
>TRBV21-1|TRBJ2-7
CASSSLLRTGVARGGYEQYF
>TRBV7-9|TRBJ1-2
CASSLEGSFYGYTF
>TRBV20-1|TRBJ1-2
CSARQTSGYTF
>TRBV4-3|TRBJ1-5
CASSQSAADRQPQHF
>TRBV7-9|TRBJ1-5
CASSTGQGAVQPQHF
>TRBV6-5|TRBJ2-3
CASSDGTPTTQYF
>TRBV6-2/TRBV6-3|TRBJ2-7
CASSYMGPYEQYF
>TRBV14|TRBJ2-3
CASSYVTDTQYF
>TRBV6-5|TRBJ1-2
CASSYSGEIYGYTF
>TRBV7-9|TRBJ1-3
CASSFEFSSGNTIYF
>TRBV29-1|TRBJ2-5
CSVAPGEETQYF
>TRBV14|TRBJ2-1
CASSQDKSNTLYNEQFF
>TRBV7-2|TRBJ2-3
CASSLWGSGGSTDTQYF
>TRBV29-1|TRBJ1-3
CSVTGTGGNTIYF